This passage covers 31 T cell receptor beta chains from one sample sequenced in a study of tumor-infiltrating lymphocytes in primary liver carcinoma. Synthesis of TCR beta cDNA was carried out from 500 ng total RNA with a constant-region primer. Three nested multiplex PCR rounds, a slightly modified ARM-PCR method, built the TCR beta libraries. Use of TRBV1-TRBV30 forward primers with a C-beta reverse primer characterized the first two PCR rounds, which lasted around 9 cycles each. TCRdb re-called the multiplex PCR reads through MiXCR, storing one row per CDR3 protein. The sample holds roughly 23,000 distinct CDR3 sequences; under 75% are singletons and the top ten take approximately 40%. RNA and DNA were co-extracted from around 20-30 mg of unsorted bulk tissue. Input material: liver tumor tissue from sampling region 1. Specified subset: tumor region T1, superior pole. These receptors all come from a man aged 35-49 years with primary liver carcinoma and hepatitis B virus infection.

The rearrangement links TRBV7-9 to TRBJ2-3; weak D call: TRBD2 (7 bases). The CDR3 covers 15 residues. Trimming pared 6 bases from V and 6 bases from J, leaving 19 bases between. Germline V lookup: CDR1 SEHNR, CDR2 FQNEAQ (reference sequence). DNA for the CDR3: TGTGCCAGCAGTTCGGCAAGGGGGGGCTCGGATACGCAGTATTTT. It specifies CASSSARGGSDTQYF.

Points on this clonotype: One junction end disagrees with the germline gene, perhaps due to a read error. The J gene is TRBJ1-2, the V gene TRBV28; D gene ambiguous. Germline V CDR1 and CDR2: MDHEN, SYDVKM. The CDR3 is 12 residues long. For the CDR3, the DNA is TGTGTCATCCCCCTAGATTCAGGTGGCTACATCTTC. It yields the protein CVIPLDSGGYIF.

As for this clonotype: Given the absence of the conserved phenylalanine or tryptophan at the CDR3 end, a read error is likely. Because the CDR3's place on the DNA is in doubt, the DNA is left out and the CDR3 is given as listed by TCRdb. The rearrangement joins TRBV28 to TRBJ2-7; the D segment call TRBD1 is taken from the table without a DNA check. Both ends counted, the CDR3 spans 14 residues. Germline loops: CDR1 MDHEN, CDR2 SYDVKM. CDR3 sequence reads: CASIRTGDSYEHYI.

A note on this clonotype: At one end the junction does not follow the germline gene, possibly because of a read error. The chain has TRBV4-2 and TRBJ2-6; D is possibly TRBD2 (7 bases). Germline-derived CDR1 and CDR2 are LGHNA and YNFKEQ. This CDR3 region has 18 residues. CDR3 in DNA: TGTGCCAGCAACCAAGAGACGGGGGGCATTACCGGGGCCAACGTCCTGACCTTC. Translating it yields CASNQETGGITGANVLTF.

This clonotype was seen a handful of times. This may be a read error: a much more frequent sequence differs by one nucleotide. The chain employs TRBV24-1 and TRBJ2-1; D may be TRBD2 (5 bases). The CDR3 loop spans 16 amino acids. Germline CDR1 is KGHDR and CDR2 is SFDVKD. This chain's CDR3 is CATSDSRRSPYNELFF. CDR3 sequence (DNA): TGTGCCACCAGTGACTCCCGGAGGAGTCCTTACAATGAGCTGTTCTTC.

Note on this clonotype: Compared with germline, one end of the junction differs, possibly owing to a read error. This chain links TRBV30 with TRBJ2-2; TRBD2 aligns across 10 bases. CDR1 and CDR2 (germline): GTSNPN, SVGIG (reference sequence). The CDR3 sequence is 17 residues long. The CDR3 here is CAWSVRTSGPNTREPFF. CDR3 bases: TGTGCCTGGAGTGTACGGACTAGCGGTCCGAACACCAGGGAGCCGTTTTTT.

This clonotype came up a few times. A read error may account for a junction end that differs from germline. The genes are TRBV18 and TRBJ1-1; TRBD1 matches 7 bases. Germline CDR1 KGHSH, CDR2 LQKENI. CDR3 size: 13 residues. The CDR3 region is CASSPPRQGIASF. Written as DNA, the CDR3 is TGTGCCAGTTCACCACCGCGACAGGGAATTGCTTCCTTT.

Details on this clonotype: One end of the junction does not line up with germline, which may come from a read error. The CDR3 spells CASSSTNAIGYAF. The CDR3 coding sequence is TGCGCCAGCAGTTCGACCAACGCTATCGGCTATGCCTTT. The gene calls are TRBV5-1 and TRBJ1-2, with D hard to call. This CDR3 contains 13 residues. Germline CDR1 reads SGHRS; CDR2 reads YFSETQ.

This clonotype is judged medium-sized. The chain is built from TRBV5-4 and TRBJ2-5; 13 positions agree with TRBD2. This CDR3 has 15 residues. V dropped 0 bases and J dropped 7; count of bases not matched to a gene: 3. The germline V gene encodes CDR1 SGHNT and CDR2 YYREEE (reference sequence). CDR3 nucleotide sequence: TGTGCCAGCAGCTTGGCCGGGACTAGCGGGGTGACCCAGTACTTC. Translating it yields CASSLAGTSGVTQYF.

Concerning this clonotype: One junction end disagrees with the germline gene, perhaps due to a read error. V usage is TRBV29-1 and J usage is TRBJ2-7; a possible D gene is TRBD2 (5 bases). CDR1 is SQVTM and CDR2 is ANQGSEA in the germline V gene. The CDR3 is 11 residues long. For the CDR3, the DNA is TGTAGCGTTGAAGAGTTCGACGAGCAGTACTTC. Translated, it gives CSVEEFDEQYF.

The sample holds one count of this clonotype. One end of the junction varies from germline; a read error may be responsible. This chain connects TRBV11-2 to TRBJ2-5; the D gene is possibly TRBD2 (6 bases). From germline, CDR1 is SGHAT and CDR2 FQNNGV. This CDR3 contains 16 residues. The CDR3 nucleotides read TGTGCCGGCAGCTTAACAGCAGGAGGCTCGGGGGATACCCAGTACTTC. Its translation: CAGSLTAGGSGDTQYF.

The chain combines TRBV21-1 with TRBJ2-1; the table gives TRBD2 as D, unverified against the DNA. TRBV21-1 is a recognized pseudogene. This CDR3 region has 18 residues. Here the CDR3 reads CASSKDGLTGSSYNEQFF. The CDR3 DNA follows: TGTGCCAGCAGCAAAGATGGGCTAACGGGAAGCTCCTACAATGAGCAGTTCTTC.

The CDR3 loop is CASSPLSDNKNEQFF. DNA for the CDR3: TGCGCCAGCAGCCCGCTCAGTGACAACAAGAATGAGCAGTTCTTC. J is TRBJ2-1 and V is TRBV4-1; D remains unclear. The CDR3 length is 15 residues. The germline gives CDR1 MGHRA, CDR2 YSYEKL. V was cut by 4 bases and J by 7 bases, with 17 bases left in between.

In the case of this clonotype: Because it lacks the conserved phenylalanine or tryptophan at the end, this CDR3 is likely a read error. Here the CDR3 DNA reads TGTGCCAGCGGTTACGGGGTAGCGGGAGGTTTGGACGAGCAGTACTCC. It encodes CASGYGVAGGLDEQYS. The chain recombines TRBV6-6 with TRBJ2-7; 10 nucleotides match TRBD2. Germline V gene sequence: CDR1 MNHNY, CDR2 SVGAGI (reference sequence). The CDR3 extends over 16 amino acids.

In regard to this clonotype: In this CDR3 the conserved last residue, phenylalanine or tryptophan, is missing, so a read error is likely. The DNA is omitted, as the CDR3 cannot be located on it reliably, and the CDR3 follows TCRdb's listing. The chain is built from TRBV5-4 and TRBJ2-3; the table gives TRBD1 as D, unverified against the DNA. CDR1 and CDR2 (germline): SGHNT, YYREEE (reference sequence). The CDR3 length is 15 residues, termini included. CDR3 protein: CASSIQGVRADTWYY.

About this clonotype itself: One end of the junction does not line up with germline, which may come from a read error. The CDR3 DNA reads as TGCGCCCGCAGTCATGGTAGGGGGCGAAACGCTGAAGCTGTCTTT. Translating gives CARSHGRGRNAEAVF. The chain joins TRBV4-1 to TRBJ1-1, with 7 bases matching TRBD1. CDR1 is MGHRA and CDR2 is YSYEKL in the germline V gene. CDR3 length equals 15 residues.

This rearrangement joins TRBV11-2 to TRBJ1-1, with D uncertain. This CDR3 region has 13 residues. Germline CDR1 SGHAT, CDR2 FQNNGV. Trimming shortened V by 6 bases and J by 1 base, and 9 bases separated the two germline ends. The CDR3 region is CASRFPENTEAFF. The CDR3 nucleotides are TGTGCCAGCAGATTCCCGGAGAACACTGAAGCTTTCTTT.

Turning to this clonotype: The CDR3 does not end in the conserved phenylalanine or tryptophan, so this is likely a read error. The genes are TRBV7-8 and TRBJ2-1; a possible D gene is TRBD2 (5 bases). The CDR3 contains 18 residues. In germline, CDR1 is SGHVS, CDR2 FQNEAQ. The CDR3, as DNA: TGTGCCAGCAGTCCGCTTGGAGGCTCAGCGGTCTCCTACAGTGAGCAGTTCATC. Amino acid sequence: CASSPLGGSAVSYSEQFI.

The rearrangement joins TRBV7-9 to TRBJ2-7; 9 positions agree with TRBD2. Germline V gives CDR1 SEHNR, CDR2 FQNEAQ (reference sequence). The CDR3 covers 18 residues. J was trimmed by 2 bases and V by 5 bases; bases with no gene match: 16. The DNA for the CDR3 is TGTGCCAGCAGCGGCGGGATTAGCGGGAGCCAGCGTCCCTACGAGCAGTACTTC. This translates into CASSGGISGSQRPYEQYF.

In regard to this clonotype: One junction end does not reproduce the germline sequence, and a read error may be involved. The CDR3 sequence: CASSLARLALGKEETQYF. As DNA, the CDR3 is TGTGCAAGCAGCTTAGCGAGACTAGCCCTGGGAAAAGAAGAGACCCAGTACTTC. The V gene is TRBV11-2, the J gene TRBJ2-5, with 7 bases matching TRBD2. Germline CDR1 is SGHAT and CDR2 is FQNNGV. The CDR3 runs 18 residues.

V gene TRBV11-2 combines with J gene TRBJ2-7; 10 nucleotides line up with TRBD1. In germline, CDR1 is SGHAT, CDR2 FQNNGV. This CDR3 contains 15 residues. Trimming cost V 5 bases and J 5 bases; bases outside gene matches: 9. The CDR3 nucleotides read TGTGCCAGCAGCGGAGGACAGGGGGTTGTGCACGAGCAGTACTTC. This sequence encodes CASSGGQGVVHEQYF.

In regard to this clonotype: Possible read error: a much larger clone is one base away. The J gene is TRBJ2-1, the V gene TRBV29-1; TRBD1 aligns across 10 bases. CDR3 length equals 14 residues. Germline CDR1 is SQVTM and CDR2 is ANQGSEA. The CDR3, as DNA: TGCAACGGATTGCCGGGACAGGGGATGGATGAGCAGTTCTTC. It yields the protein CNGLPGQGMDEQFF.

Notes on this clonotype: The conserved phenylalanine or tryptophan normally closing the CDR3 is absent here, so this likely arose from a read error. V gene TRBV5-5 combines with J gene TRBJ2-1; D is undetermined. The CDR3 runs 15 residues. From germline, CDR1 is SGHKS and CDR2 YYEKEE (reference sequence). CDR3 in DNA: TGTGCCAGTAGCTTGGTTCCCGGACGGTACGATGAGCAGTTCCTC. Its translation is CASSLVPGRYDEQFL.

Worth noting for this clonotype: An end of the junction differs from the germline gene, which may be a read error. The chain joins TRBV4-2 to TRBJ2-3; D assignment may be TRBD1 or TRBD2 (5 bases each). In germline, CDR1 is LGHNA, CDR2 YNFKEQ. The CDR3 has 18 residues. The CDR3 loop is CAISQVAPLVGATVTQYF. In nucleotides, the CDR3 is TGTGCCATCAGCCAAGTGGCGCCTCTAGTGGGAGCGACAGTTACGCAGTATTTT.

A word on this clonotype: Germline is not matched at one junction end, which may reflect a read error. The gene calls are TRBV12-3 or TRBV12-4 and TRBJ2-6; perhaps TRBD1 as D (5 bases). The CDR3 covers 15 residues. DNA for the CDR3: TGTGCCACCACCTTCTCCCGCTCTGGGGCCAACGTCTTGACTTTC. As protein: CATTFSRSGANVLTF.

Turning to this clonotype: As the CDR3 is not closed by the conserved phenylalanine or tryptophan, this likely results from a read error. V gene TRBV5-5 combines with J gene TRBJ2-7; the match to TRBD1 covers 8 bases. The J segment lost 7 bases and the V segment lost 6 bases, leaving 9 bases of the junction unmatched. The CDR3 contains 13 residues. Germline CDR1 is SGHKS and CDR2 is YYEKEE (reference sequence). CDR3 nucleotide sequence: TGTGCCAGCAACTATAGGACAGGGAATGAGCAGTACATC. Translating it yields CASNYRTGNEQYI.

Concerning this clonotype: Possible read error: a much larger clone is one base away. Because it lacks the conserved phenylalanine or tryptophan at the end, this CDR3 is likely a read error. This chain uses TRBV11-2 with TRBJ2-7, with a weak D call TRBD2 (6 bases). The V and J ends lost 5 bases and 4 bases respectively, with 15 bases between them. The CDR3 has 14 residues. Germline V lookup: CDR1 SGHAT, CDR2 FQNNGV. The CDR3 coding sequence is TGTGCCAGCAGCGGACCGGACTACCGATACGAGCAGTACTCC. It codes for CASSGPDYRYEQYS.

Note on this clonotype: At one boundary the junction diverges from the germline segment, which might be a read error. The CDR3 reads CASSDNRAVSYEQYF. Here the CDR3 DNA reads TGTGCCAGTAGTGATAACAGGGCGGTCTCTTACGAGCAGTACTTC. The chain combines TRBV2 with TRBJ2-7; D possibly corresponds to TRBD1 (6 bases). Looked up from germline, CDR1 is SNHLY and CDR2 is FYNNEI. The CDR3 contains 15 residues. The whole variable domain, filled in from reference TRBV2 and TRBJ2-7, reads EPEVTQTPSHQVTQMGQEVILRCVPISNHLYFYWYRQILGQKVEFLVSFYNNEISEKSEIFDDQFSVERPDGSNFTLKIRSTKLEDSAMYFCASSDNRAVSYEQYFGPGTRLTVT.

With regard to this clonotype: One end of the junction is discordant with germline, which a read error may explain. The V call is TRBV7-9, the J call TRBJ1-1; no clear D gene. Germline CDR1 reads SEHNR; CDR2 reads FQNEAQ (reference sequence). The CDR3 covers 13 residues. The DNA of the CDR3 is TGTGCCAGGAGCTTTCAGAGTTGGACTGAAGCTTTCTTT. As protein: CARSFQSWTEAFF.

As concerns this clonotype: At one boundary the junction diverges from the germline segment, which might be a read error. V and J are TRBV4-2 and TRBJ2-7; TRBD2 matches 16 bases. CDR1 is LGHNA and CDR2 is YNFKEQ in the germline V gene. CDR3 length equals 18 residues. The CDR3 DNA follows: TGTGTCAGCAATGGAAAACCGGGACTAGCGGGAGGGCCACACGAGCAATACTTC. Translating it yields CVSNGKPGLAGGPHEQYF.

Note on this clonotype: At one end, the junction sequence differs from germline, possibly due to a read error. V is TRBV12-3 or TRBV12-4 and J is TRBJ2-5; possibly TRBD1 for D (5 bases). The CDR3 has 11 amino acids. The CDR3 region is CASSSSDTQYF. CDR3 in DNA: TGTGCCAGCAGCTCATCGGACACTCAGTACTTT.